Following are 15 T cell receptor beta chains from one sample sequenced in a study of identical twins. A single record per CDR3 protein comes from TCRdb applying MiXCR to the 5' RACE reads. The sample carries around 550,000 distinct CDR3 sequences, 13% to 15% recorded once. These records were also assigned to another study, of yellow fever vaccine responses in identical twins.

Sequenced sample: CD4+ T cells sorted from blood. The receptors shown here come from a young woman in good health.

The chain joins TRBV2 to TRBJ2-7, with TRBD2 as a possible D gene (6 bases). This CDR3 is 13 amino acids long. Trimming removed 8 bases from V and 3 bases from J, with 14 bases in between. Germline V gene sequence: CDR1 SNHLY, CDR2 FYNNEI. The CDR3: CASRRGSDYEQYF. The CDR3 region has the DNA TGTGCCAGCCGGAGGGGTTCGGACTACGAGCAGTACTTC.

This clonotype was observed a handful of times. This chain joins TRBV3-1 and TRBJ2-1; D not resolved. V was cut by 0 bases and J by 8 bases, with 8 bases left in between. Germline lookup yields CDR1 LGHDT and CDR2 YNNKEL (reference sequence). There are 13 residues in the CDR3. This CDR3 is CASSQDFLHEQFF. DNA for the CDR3: TGTGCCAGCAGCCAAGATTTTCTCCATGAGCAGTTCTTC.

Only a few counts were recorded for this clonotype. The gene calls are TRBV5-1 and TRBJ2-3, with no clear D. The CDR3 is 17 residues long. Germline V CDR1 and CDR2: SGHRS, YFSETQ. V dropped 3 bases and J dropped 0 bases, with 17 bases sitting between them. The CDR3 DNA reads as TGCGCCAGCAGCTCGGGCCGAGGCGGAACTAGCACAGATACGCAGTATTTT. Translating gives CASSSGRGGTSTDTQYF.

There are a few counts of this clonotype. The chain joins TRBV7-9 to TRBJ1-2; D unclear. The CDR3 covers 13 residues. The V gene lost 1 base and the J gene lost 4 bases, with 7 bases spanning the gap. Looked up from germline, CDR1 is SEHNR and CDR2 is FQNEAQ (reference sequence). The CDR3 region has the DNA TGTGCCAGCAGCTTAGTCCCGACCTATGGCTACACCTTC. The encoded protein is CASSLVPTYGYTF. The variable domain in full, with the rest retrieved from reference TRBV7-9 and TRBJ1-2, is DTGVSQNPRHKITKRGQNVTFRCDPISEHNRLYWYRQTLGQGPEFLTYFQNEAQLEKSRLLSDRFSAERPKGSFSTLEIQRTEQGDSAMYLCASSLVPTYGYTFGSGTRLTVV.

The rearrangement links TRBV2 to TRBJ2-3; 9 nucleotides match TRBD2. The ends lost 8 bases at V and 11 bases at J; junction bases unmatched: 11. This CDR3 has 13 residues. CDR1 and CDR2 (germline): SNHLY, FYNNEI. The CDR3 protein is CASAAGGLPGQYF. The CDR3 bases are TGTGCCAGCGCAGCGGGGGGCCTTCCTGGGCAGTATTTT.

There are a few counts of this clonotype. V gene TRBV28 combines with J gene TRBJ1-6; D is undetermined. V lost 4 bases, J lost 8 bases, and 15 bases lay in between. Germline V lookup: CDR1 MDHEN, CDR2 SYDVKM. There are 15 residues in the CDR3. The CDR3 region is CASSSAGVGDSPLHF. The CDR3 DNA follows: TGTGCCAGCAGTTCCGCCGGGGTTGGGGATTCACCCCTCCACTTT.

V gene TRBV4-1 combines with J gene TRBJ2-7; 9 bases agree with TRBD2. The trim removed 3 bases at V and 2 bases at J, leaving 5 bases unmatched. The CDR3 length is 15 residues. The germline gives CDR1 MGHRA, CDR2 YSYEKL. CDR3 protein: CASSQGLADTYEQYF. In DNA form, the CDR3 reads TGCGCCAGCAGCCAGGGACTAGCAGACACCTACGAGCAGTACTTC.

There are a few counts of this clonotype. This chain joins TRBV28 and TRBJ1-2; D is unresolved. The CDR3 totals 15 residues. CDR1 is MDHEN, CDR2 SYDVKM, per germline. Deletions cut 8 bases from V and 2 bases from J, with 18 bases between. CDR3 amino acids: CASGLSVSRNYGYTF. In DNA, the CDR3 is TGTGCCAGCGGGCTTTCGGTCAGCCGAAACTATGGCTACACCTTC.

V and J are TRBV7-6 and TRBJ2-3, with 7 bases aligning to TRBD1. Germline V gene sequence: CDR1 SGHVS, CDR2 FNYEAQ. J lost 0 bases, V lost 2 bases, and 8 bases had no gene match. This CDR3 has 17 residues. The CDR3 region is CASSLTGQKVSTDTQYF. CDR3 nucleotides: TGTGCCAGCAGCTTAACGGGACAGAAAGTTAGCACAGATACGCAGTATTTT.

This clonotype was detected a few times. The chain links TRBV12-3 or TRBV12-4 to TRBJ2-1; 7 positions match TRBD2. This CDR3 contains 15 residues. V dropped 3 bases and J dropped 7; count of bases not matched to a gene: 9. The CDR3 sequence is CASSFTVGGWNEQFF. The DNA of the CDR3 is TGTGCCAGCAGTTTCACGGTCGGGGGGTGGAATGAGCAGTTCTTC.

The chain joins TRBV5-1 to TRBJ2-7; a possible D gene is TRBD1 (6 bases). The CDR3 has 17 amino acids. CDR1 is SGHRS and CDR2 is YFSETQ in the germline V gene. Trimming left V 3 bases short and J 3 bases short, with 22 bases between. This CDR3 is CASSSGQRPTFNYEQYV. CDR3 in DNA: TGCGCCAGCAGCTCTGGACAGCGACCAACTTTTAACTACGAGCAGTACGTC.

The chain employs TRBV11-2 and TRBJ2-7; perhaps TRBD1 as D (7 bases). Trimming stripped 3 bases from V and 4 bases from J, with 10 bases between. The CDR3 runs to 13 residues. Germline CDR1 is SGHAT and CDR2 is FQNNGV. CDR3 nucleotides: TGTGCCAGCAGCTTTCAGGGGGGTTACGAGCAGTACGTC. Translation: CASSFQGGYEQYV.

The chain employs TRBV20-1 and TRBJ2-7; D ambiguous. Germline assignment: CDR1 DFQATT and CDR2 SNEGSKA (reference sequence). The CDR3 is made up of 13 amino acids. Trimming removed 6 bases from V and 2 bases from J, with 14 bases in between. This CDR3 is CSAKESGPYEQYF. The DNA for the CDR3 is TGCAGTGCGAAAGAGTCAGGACCCTACGAGCAGTACTTC.

The V and J genes are TRBV6-1 and TRBJ2-5; D ambiguous. The CDR3 has 15 residues. V lost 1 base, J lost 2 bases, and 11 bases lay in between. CDR1 and CDR2 from the germline V gene are MNHNS and SASEGT. The CDR3 is CASSEGGTVQETQYF. CDR3 DNA: TGTGCCAGCAGTGAAGGTGGAACAGTTCAAGAGACCCAGTACTTC.

This clonotype was recorded a few times. The rearrangement links TRBV27 to TRBJ2-7, with 12 positions matching TRBD2. CDR1 and CDR2 (germline): MNHEY, SMNVEV (reference sequence). Unmatched junction bases numbered 10, after V lost 5 bases and J lost 2 bases. The CDR3 runs to 17 residues. The CDR3 DNA follows: TGTGCCAGCAGTGTCCTAGCGGGAGGGTCAAACCCCTACGAGCAGTACTTC. Amino acid sequence: CASSVLAGGSNPYEQYF.